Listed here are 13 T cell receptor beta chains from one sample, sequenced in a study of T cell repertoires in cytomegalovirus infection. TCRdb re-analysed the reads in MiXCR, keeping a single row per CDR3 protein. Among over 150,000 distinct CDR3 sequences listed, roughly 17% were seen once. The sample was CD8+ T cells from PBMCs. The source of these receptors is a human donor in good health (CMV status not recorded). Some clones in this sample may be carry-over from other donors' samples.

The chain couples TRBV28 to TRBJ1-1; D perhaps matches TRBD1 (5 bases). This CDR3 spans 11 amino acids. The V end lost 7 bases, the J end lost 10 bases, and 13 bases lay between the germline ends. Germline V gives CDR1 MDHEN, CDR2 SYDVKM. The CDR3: CASTPGGGAFF. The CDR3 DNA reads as TGTGCCAGCACTCCTGGGGGGGGAGCTTTCTTT.

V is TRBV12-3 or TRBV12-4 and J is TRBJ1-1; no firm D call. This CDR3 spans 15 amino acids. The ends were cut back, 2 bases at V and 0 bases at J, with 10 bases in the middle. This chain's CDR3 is CASSLSPQLNTEAFF. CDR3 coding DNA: TGTGCCAGCAGTTTAAGTCCCCAACTGAACACTGAAGCTTTCTTT.

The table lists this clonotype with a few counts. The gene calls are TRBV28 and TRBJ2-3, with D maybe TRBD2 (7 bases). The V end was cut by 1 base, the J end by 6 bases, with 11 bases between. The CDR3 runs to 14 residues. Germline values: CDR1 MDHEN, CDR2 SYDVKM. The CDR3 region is CASSLSGGRDTQYF. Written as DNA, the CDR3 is TGTGCCAGCAGTTTATCCGGGGGGCGGGATACGCAGTATTTT.

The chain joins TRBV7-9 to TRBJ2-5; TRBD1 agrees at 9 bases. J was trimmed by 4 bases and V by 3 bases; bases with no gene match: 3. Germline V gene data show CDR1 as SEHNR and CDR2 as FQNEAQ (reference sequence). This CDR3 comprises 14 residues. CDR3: CASSLGTGRETQYF. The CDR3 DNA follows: TGTGCCAGCAGCTTGGGGACAGGGCGAGAGACCCAGTACTTC.

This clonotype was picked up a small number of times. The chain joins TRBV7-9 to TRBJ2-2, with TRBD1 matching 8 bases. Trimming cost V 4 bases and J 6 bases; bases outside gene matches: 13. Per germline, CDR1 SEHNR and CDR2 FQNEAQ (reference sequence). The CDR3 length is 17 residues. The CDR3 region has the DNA TGTGCCAGCAGCTCCTCTTTGACAGGGGAAGTAGCCGGGGAGCTGTTTTTT. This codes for CASSSSLTGEVAGELFF.

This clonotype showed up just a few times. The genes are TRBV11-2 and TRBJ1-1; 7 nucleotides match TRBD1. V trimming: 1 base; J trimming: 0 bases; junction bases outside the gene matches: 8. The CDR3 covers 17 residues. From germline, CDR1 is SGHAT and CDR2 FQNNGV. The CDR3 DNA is TGTGCCAGCAGCTTAGGCCGGGACAGCCCCATGAACACTGAAGCTTTCTTT. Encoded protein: CASSLGRDSPMNTEAFF.

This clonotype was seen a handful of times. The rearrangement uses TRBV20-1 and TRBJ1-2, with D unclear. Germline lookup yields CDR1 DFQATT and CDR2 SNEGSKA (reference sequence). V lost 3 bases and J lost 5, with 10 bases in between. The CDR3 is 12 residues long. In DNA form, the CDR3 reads TGCAGTGCTAGGGCGGAGACATATGGCTACACCTTC. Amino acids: CSARAETYGYTF.

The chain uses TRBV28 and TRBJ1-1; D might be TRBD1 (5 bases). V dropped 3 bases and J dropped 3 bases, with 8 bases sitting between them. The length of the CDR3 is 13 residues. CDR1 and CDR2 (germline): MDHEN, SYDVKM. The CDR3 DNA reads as TGTGCCAGCAGTTTCCGGGGGTACACTGAAGCTTTCTTT. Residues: CASSFRGYTEAFF.

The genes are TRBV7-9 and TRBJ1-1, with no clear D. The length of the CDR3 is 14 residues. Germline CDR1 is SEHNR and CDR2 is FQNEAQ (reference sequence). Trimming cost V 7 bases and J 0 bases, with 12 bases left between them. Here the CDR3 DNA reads TGTGCCAGCACCTCCACCAGTCTGAACACTGAAGCTTTCTTT. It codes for CASTSTSLNTEAFF.

The CDR3 DNA sequence: TGTGCCAGCAGGAGACTCTTCAGGGATAGCACCGGGGAGCTGTTTTTT. Translated: CASRRLFRDSTGELFF. The chain recombines TRBV6-2 or TRBV6-3 with TRBJ2-2, with a possible D match to TRBD1 (5 bases). The CDR3 extends over 16 amino acids. Germline V gene lookup returns CDR1 MNHEY and CDR2 SVGEGT. V was cut by 6 bases and J by 4 bases, with 18 bases left in between.

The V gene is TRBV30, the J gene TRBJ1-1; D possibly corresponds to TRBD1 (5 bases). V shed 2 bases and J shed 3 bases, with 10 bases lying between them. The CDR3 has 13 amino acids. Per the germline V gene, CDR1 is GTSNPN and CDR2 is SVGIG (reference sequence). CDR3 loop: CAWSPPGDTEAFF. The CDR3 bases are TGTGCCTGGAGTCCACCGGGGGACACTGAAGCTTTCTTT.

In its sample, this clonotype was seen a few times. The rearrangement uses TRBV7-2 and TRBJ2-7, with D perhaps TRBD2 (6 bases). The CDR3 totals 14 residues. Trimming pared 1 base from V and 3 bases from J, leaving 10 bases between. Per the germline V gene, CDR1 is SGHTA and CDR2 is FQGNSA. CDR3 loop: CASSLEGGLYEQYF. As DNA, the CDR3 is TGTGCCAGCAGCTTAGAGGGAGGCCTCTACGAGCAGTACTTC. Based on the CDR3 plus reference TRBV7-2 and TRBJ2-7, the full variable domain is GAGVSQSPSNKVTEKGKDVELRCDPISGHTALYWYRQSLGQGLEFLIYFQGNSAPDKSGLPSDRFSAERTGGSVSTLTIQRTQQEDSAVYLCASSLEGGLYEQYFGPGTRLTVT.

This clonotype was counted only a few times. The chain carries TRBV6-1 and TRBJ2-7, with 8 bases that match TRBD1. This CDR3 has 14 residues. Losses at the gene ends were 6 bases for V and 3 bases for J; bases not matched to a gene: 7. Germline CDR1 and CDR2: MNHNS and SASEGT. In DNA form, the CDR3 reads TGTGCCAGCAGCTCGGGACAGGAGATCTACGAGCAGTACTTC. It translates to CASSSGQEIYEQYF.